The 3 T cell receptor beta chains presented below share a single source sample, sequenced in a study of T cell responses to AZD1222 COVID-19 vaccine. Sequenced by immunoSEQ multiplex PCR; TCRdb stores in-frame clones only, minus some. The sample lists around 270,000 clones, 94% occurring once. Sequencing was performed on peripheral blood, taken 28 days after the second AZD1222 dose. These receptors came from an adult who received the AZD1222 COVID-19 vaccine.

This chain uses TRBV6-5 with TRBJ1-5, with 8 bases that match TRBD1. Germline V gene data show CDR1 as MNHEY and CDR2 as SVGAGI. V was clipped by 6 bases and J by 4 bases; unmatched bases: 8. This CDR3 comprises 15 residues. The CDR3 region has the DNA TGTGCCAGCAGAGGATACCGACAGGGGAATCAGCCCCAGCATTTT. Encoded protein: CASRGYRQGNQPQHF.

The rearrangement joins TRBV2 to TRBJ2-4; 11 nucleotides match TRBD2. V shed 4 bases, J shed 3 bases, and the junction held 11 bases outside the gene matches. CDR1 is SNHLY and CDR2 is FYNNEI in the germline V gene. The CDR3 is 18 amino acids. The CDR3 sequence is CASSVEIAGGPGKNIQYF. The CDR3 coding sequence is TGTGCCAGCAGTGTCGAGATAGCGGGAGGGCCGGGCAAAAACATTCAGTACTTC.

The V call is TRBV28, the J call TRBJ2-1; possibly TRBD1 for D (6 bases). The CDR3 has 11 amino acids. Germline-derived CDR1 and CDR2 are MDHEN and SYDVKM. The CDR3 here is CAGGGYNEQFF. The DNA for the CDR3 is TGTGCTGGGGGCGGATACAATGAGCAGTTCTTC.